Below, 24 T cell receptor beta chains from the same sample are listed, as sequenced in a study of blood T cells in healthy people across ages. Next came a second PCR, run for roughly 7 to 12 cycles, which used a sample-barcoded 5' primer along with a J-beta primer mix. TCRdb called the 5' RACE reads again in MiXCR, with one record for every CDR3 protein. The sample has fewer than 2,000,000 distinct CDR3 sequences, around 36% seen once; the top ten hold around 11%. Sequences were obtained from blood. The receptors originated from a woman in her twenties or thirties in good health.

The rearrangement links TRBV4-1 to TRBJ2-5; TRBD2 matches 7 bases. Germline trimming cut 4 bases from V and 1 base from J; bases unmatched to any gene: 6. The CDR3 length is 15 residues. Germline-derived CDR1 and CDR2 are MGHRA and YSYEKL. The CDR3 region is CASSPREVGQETQYF. DNA for the CDR3: TGCGCCAGCAGCCCCCGGGAGGTGGGCCAAGAGACCCAGTACTTC.

This clonotype was detected only a few times. The chain couples TRBV29-1 to TRBJ1-2; TRBD1 agrees at 9 bases. The CDR3 runs 15 residues. Looked up from germline, CDR1 is SQVTM and CDR2 is ANQGSEA. The V segment lost 6 bases and the J segment 7 bases; nucleotides outside the gene matches: 15. DNA of the CDR3: TGCAGCGTCCAACCCCGGCGACAGGGGGTGGCTGGCTACACCTTC. It codes for CSVQPRRQGVAGYTF. Full variable domain (outside the CDR3, taken from reference TRBV29-1 and TRBJ1-2): SAVISQKPSRDICQRGTSLTIQCQVDSQVTMMFWYRQQPGQSLTLIATANQGSEATYESGFVIDKFPISRPNLTFSTLTVSNMSPEDSSIYLCSVQPRRQGVAGYTFGSGTRLTVV.

The chain employs TRBV20-1 and TRBJ2-1; 12 bases agree with TRBD2. The CDR3 covers 15 residues. Germline CDR1 reads DFQATT; CDR2 reads SNEGSKA (reference sequence). J lost 9 bases, V lost 5 bases, and 11 bases had no gene match. CDR3 nucleotides: TGCAGTGCTGAGCGTCTAGCGGGAGGGTCGGGTGAGCAGTTCTTC. It translates to CSAERLAGGSGEQFF.

In this sample, this clonotype turned up many times. The V call is TRBV6-1, the J call TRBJ2-1; D possibly corresponds to TRBD2 (6 bases). Per germline, CDR1 MNHNS and CDR2 SASEGT. This CDR3 is 15 amino acids long. The ends were cut back, 4 bases at V and 6 bases at J, with 16 bases in the middle. CDR3 region: CASSVRDSSFNEQFF. DNA for the CDR3: TGTGCCAGCAGTGTTCGGGACTCCAGCTTCAATGAGCAGTTCTTC.

V gene TRBV27 combines with J gene TRBJ2-1, with 7 bases fitting TRBD1. CDR3 size: 13 residues. Germline CDR1 is MNHEY and CDR2 is SMNVEV (reference sequence). With V trimmed by 6 bases and J by 12 bases, 11 bases remained unmatched. The CDR3 here is CASRGQECIGQFF. The CDR3 DNA reads TGTGCCAGCAGAGGACAGGAGTGCATAGGGCAGTTCTTC.

The chain is built from TRBV4-2 and TRBJ2-7, with D possibly matching TRBD2 (6 bases). The germline V gene encodes CDR1 LGHNA and CDR2 YNFKEQ. V gave up 0 bases and J gave up 1 base, with 13 bases separating them. This CDR3 has 16 amino acids. The CDR3 here is CASSQDYGGSSYEQYF. CDR3 nucleotide sequence: TGTGCCAGCAGCCAAGATTATGGGGGGAGTTCCTACGAGCAGTACTTC.

This clonotype was seen only a few times. This rearrangement joins TRBV29-1 to TRBJ1-2; 10 positions match TRBD1. Per germline, CDR1 SQVTM and CDR2 ANQGSEA. After removal of 7 bases from V and 8 bases from J, the junction contained 10 bases not matched to a gene. This CDR3 region has 13 residues. CDR3 coding DNA: TGCAGCGGGACGGGACAGGGGACTGGGGGCTACACCTTC. Its translation: CSGTGQGTGGYTF. The entire variable domain, with the rest obtained from reference TRBV29-1 and TRBJ1-2, is as follows: SAVISQKPSRDICQRGTSLTIQCQVDSQVTMMFWYRQQPGQSLTLIATANQGSEATYESGFVIDKFPISRPNLTFSTLTVSNMSPEDSSIYLCSGTGQGTGGYTFGSGTRLTVV.

This clonotype occurred a few times. V and J are TRBV10-3 and TRBJ1-1; a weak D match, TRBD1 (6 bases). V lost 10 bases to trimming and J lost 1 base, with 19 bases between them. This CDR3 is 15 amino acids long. Looked up from germline, CDR1 is ENHRY and CDR2 is SYGVKD. CDR3 DNA sequence: TGTGCCACCAACACCGCGACAGGAAAGAACACTGAAGCTTTCTTT. It specifies CATNTATGKNTEAFF.

This clonotype was recorded a few times. The chain employs TRBV4-1 and TRBJ2-3; weak D call: TRBD2 (6 bases). CDR1 MGHRA and CDR2 YSYEKL come from the germline V gene. This CDR3 contains 16 residues. The V end lost 1 base, the J end lost 6 bases, and 17 bases lay between the germline ends. The CDR3 reads CASSQVAEPRGDTQYF. For the CDR3, the DNA is TGCGCCAGCAGCCAAGTCGCAGAGCCTCGGGGGGATACGCAGTATTTT.

Worth noting for this clonotype: This may be a read error, as it is one base from a much larger clone. This chain joins TRBV11-2 and TRBJ2-1; 10 nucleotides agree with TRBD2. This CDR3 contains 16 residues. The germline V gene has CDR1 SGHAT and CDR2 FQNNGV. DNA for the CDR3: TGTGCCTGCAGCTCGATAGCGGGAGGCCACTACAATGAGCAGTTCTTC. The encoded protein is CACSSIAGGHYNEQFF.

This chain joins TRBV4-1 and TRBJ2-1; perhaps TRBD1 as D (6 bases). Looked up from germline, CDR1 is MGHRA and CDR2 is YSYEKL. Trimming left V 4 bases short and J 0 bases short, with 16 bases between. The CDR3 sequence is 17 residues long. CDR3 coding DNA: TGCGCCAGCAGCCGACCGGGACAAGGGGCCTCCTACAATGAGCAGTTCTTC. Amino acids: CASSRPGQGASYNEQFF.

A note on this clonotype: This may come from a read error, since a much larger clone is one base off. This sequence joins TRBV5-1 and TRBJ1-2, with D possibly matching TRBD1 (6 bases). The germline gives CDR1 SGHRS, CDR2 YFSETQ. The V end was cut by 1 base, the J end by 10 bases, with 23 bases between. The CDR3 covers 16 residues. The CDR3, as DNA: TGCGCCAGCAGCTTGCGAAACGCCGTTGGCAGGGGACTCTACACCTTC. This sequence encodes CASSLRNAVGRGLYTF. The full variable domain, completed using reference TRBV5-1 and TRBJ1-2, is KAGVTQTPRYLIKTRGQQVTLSCSPISGHRSVSWYQQTPGQGLQFLFEYFSETQRNKGNFPGRFSGRQFSNSRSEMNVSTLELGDSALYLCASSLRNAVGRGLYTFGSGTRLTVV.

This clonotype was observed at least ten times. The V call is TRBV10-3, the J call TRBJ2-7; D is possibly TRBD1 (5 bases). Between the trimmed V and J ends, which lost 5 bases and 6 bases, there was a span of 8 bases. Germline loops: CDR1 ENHRY, CDR2 SYGVKD. The CDR3 is made up of 11 amino acids. In DNA form, the CDR3 reads TGTGCCATCAGTAGGGGATCCGAGCAGTACTTC. Translating gives CAISRGSEQYF.

The chain uses TRBV11-2 and TRBJ2-7; no reliable D call. V gave up 2 bases and J gave up 3 bases, with 14 bases separating them. CDR1 and CDR2 from the germline V gene are SGHAT and FQNNGV. This CDR3 spans 15 amino acids. The CDR3 loop reads CASSLQPVLDYEQYF. Here the CDR3 DNA reads TGTGCCAGCAGCTTACAGCCGGTATTGGACTACGAGCAGTACTTC.

The J gene is TRBJ2-7, the V gene TRBV7-2; D is possibly TRBD2 (5 bases). Germline V CDR1 and CDR2: SGHTA, FQGNSA. The CDR3 consists of 15 residues. Trimming pared 5 bases from V and 1 base from J, leaving 15 bases between. The CDR3 region is CASSPQGRRSYEQYF. The CDR3 DNA reads TGTGCCAGCAGCCCCCAAGGCAGGAGGTCCTACGAGCAGTACTTC.

In DNA form, the CDR3 reads TGTGCCAGCTCACCACAATTCGACAATCAGCCCCAGCATTTT. Its protein is CASSPQFDNQPQHF. V gene TRBV18 combines with J gene TRBJ1-5; no definite D call. The CDR3 extends over 14 amino acids. CDR1 is KGHSH and CDR2 is LQKENI in the germline V gene. V lost 1 base to trimming and J lost 3 bases, with 7 bases between them.

The gene calls are TRBV12-3 or TRBV12-4 and TRBJ1-4; D not resolved. The CDR3 is 16 residues long. V gave up 4 bases and J gave up 7 bases, with 19 bases separating them. Written as DNA, the CDR3 is TGTGCCAGCAGTTACCTTGAGGAGAGGGAGGGTGAAAAACTGTTTTTT. Translation gives CASSYLEEREGEKLFF.

This chain connects TRBV6-2 or TRBV6-3 to TRBJ2-1; 7 nucleotides line up with TRBD1. Unmatched junction bases numbered 17, after V lost 7 bases and J lost 8 bases. The germline gives CDR1 MNHEY, CDR2 SVGEGT. The CDR3 consists of 16 residues. CDR3 in DNA: TGTGCCAGCATTAGCCTTCGACAGGGTAGAAGGGATGAGCAGTTCTTC. Its translation is CASISLRQGRRDEQFF.

The CDR3 region has the DNA TGTGCCAGCAGCCGCGGGGGGACAGGGGGCTCCGAGCAGTACTTC. Its translation is CASSRGGTGGSEQYF. V and J are TRBV6-5 and TRBJ2-7, with 12 bases lining up with TRBD1. Germline V gene sequence: CDR1 MNHEY, CDR2 SVGAGI. This CDR3 is built from 15 residues. J gave up 6 bases and V 6 bases, and 9 bases lay outside the gene matches.

V usage is TRBV6-2 or TRBV6-3 and J usage is TRBJ2-1, with 12 bases fitting TRBD2. The CDR3 totals 17 residues. CDR1 is MNHEY and CDR2 is SVGEGT in the germline V gene. The V and J ends lost 7 bases and 9 bases, in that order; junction bases with no gene match: 16. CDR3 residues: CASTKTSGRQAGGEQFF. In DNA form, the CDR3 reads TGTGCCAGCACCAAGACTAGCGGGAGACAGGCCGGCGGTGAGCAGTTCTTC.

The V call is TRBV7-8, the J call TRBJ2-5; 12 bases fit TRBD2. Looked up from germline, CDR1 is SGHVS and CDR2 is FQNEAQ. Trimming took 5 bases from V and 1 from J; bases not matched to a gene: 11. CDR3 length equals 18 residues. The CDR3 sequence is CASSPGLAGSTSQETQYF. CDR3 coding DNA: TGTGCCAGCAGCCCGGGACTAGCGGGCTCGACTTCCCAAGAGACCCAGTACTTC.

This clonotype has just a few counts. The J gene is TRBJ1-2, the V gene TRBV20-1, with 10 bases that match TRBD1. This CDR3 spans 17 amino acids. Germline lookup yields CDR1 DFQATT and CDR2 SNEGSKA (reference sequence). The ends lost 0 bases at V and 2 bases at J; junction bases unmatched: 9. The CDR3 DNA follows: TGCAGTGCTAGAGATCGGGGACAGGGGACTATCAACTATGGCTACACCTTC. Translating it yields CSARDRGQGTINYGYTF.

The V gene is TRBV29-1, the J gene TRBJ2-1; 9 positions agree with TRBD2. The CDR3 has 13 residues. Germline V gives CDR1 SQVTM, CDR2 ANQGSEA. Here the CDR3 reads CTLAGVDSNEQFF. Here the CDR3 DNA reads TGCACCTTAGCGGGAGTAGACAGTAATGAGCAGTTCTTC.

DNA for the CDR3: TGCGCCAGCGGCGGACAACCTGGTCCTAGCTCCTACAATGAGCAGTTCTTC. Amino acid sequence: CASGGQPGPSSYNEQFF. The chain employs TRBV5-1 and TRBJ2-1; perhaps TRBD1 as D (5 bases). The V gene lost 7 bases and the J gene lost 0 bases, with 20 bases spanning the gap. CDR1 and CDR2 (germline): SGHRS, YFSETQ. The CDR3 totals 17 residues.